One sample yielded the 3 T cell receptor beta chains listed below, sequenced in a study of cytomegalovirus exposure and HLA in healthy donors. TCRdb's copy holds only in-frame clones and misses some; the assay was immunoSEQ multiplex PCR. The data show approximately 98,000 clones, about 85% seen once. Specimen: PBMCs. The receptors derive from a woman younger than 30 in good health and CMV-seronegative.

Here the CDR3 DNA reads TGTGCCAGCAGGGAGGGGGGGACAGGTTCTACCTACGAGCAGTACTTC. Encoded protein: CASREGGTGSTYEQYF. J is TRBJ2-7 and V is TRBV6-4; D is perhaps TRBD1 (8 bases). This CDR3 spans 16 amino acids. V was trimmed by 6 bases and J by 2 bases, leaving 20 bases between them. Germline CDR1 is MRHNA and CDR2 is SNTAGT.

Here the CDR3 DNA reads TGCGCCAGCAGCTTGGGACTACCGAACACTGAAGCTTTCTTT. This sequence encodes CASSLGLPNTEAFF. This chain connects TRBV5-1 to TRBJ1-1; D is undetermined. V lost 0 bases and J lost 1, with 7 bases in between. Germline CDR1 is SGHRS and CDR2 is YFSETQ. This CDR3 contains 14 residues. Combining the CDR3 with reference TRBV5-1 and TRBJ1-1 gives the whole variable domain KAGVTQTPRYLIKTRGQQVTLSCSPISGHRSVSWYQQTPGQGLQFLFEYFSETQRNKGNFPGRFSGRQFSNSRSEMNVSTLELGDSALYLCASSLGLPNTEAFFGQGTRLTVV.

The chain combines TRBV6-5 with TRBJ2-1; TRBD1 matches at 8 bases. J lost 8 bases, V lost 9 bases, and 9 bases had no gene match. The CDR3 has 13 residues. The germline CDR1 and CDR2 sequences are MNHEY and SVGAGI. DNA for the CDR3: TGTGCCAGTAGAAGGACAGGGCGGGATGAGCAGTTCTTC. This gives the protein CASRRTGRDEQFF.